In this sample, the clone carrying this TCR beta chain turned up a few times. What it binds is unknown. The CDR3 is 15 amino acids. The germline gives CDR1 MNHNS, CDR2 SASEGT. After removal of 3 bases from V and 1 base from J, the junction contained 3 bases not matched to a gene. These data come from a study of early T cells in non-severe SARS-CoV-2 infection. Study-wide context: RNA in bulk from unsorted whole blood was sequenced, and chains were unpaired. The study, taken as a whole, reports: There was a bias toward anti-spike CD8 responses in VDJdb matching, which missed private and CD4 specificities.

Attached unique molecular identifiers marked individual cDNA molecules. Each CDR3 protein is one row after TCRdb ran MiXCR on the 5' RACE reads. In the table there are tens of thousands of distinct CDR3 sequences, roughly an eighth of which are singletons. This receptor was obtained from an adult who was a healthcare worker with PCR-confirmed SARS-CoV-2 infection or an uninfected control (not recorded which). The V and J genes are TRBV6-1 and TRBJ2-7; 10 bases are shared with TRBD1. Sequenced input: whole blood. The CDR3 DNA reads TGTGCCAGCAGTGAGACAGGGGGCGCGTCCTACGAGCAGTACTTC. It codes for CASSETGGASYEQYF.